The sample holds a few counts of the clone carrying this T cell receptor beta chain. Antigen unknown. The source of the sample is a study of cytomegalovirus exposure and HLA in healthy donors. General study results and limits: Researchers reported in a later analysis that common viral pathogens appeared linked to several top clusters. Most subjects' HLA-A and HLA-B alleles were reportedly predicted from TCR beta sequences. Several V segments, TRBV6-2 and TRBV6-3 among them, could not be told apart and were dropped. A few of the chains that were CMV-associated were confirmed in vitro to be specific for CMV antigens.

Primers included in the PCR were 60 Vbeta and 13 Jbeta primers. Assay used: immunoSEQ multiplex PCR; TCRdb lists only in-frame clones, some missing. Among 150,000 to 200,000 clones listed, almost 80% were seen once. Germline V CDR1 and CDR2: GTSNPN, SVGIG (reference sequence). This CDR3 is 14 amino acids long. V was cut by 5 bases and J by 5 bases, with 18 bases left in between. The TCR sequence derives from a man in his forties in good health and CMV-seropositive. The sample was PBMCs. The chain uses TRBV30 and TRBJ1-1; a weak D match, TRBD1 (6 bases). Here the CDR3 reads CAWGGRGRVTEAFF. In DNA, the CDR3 is TGTGCCTGGGGCGGCAGGGGCAGGGTGACTGAAGCTTTCTTT.